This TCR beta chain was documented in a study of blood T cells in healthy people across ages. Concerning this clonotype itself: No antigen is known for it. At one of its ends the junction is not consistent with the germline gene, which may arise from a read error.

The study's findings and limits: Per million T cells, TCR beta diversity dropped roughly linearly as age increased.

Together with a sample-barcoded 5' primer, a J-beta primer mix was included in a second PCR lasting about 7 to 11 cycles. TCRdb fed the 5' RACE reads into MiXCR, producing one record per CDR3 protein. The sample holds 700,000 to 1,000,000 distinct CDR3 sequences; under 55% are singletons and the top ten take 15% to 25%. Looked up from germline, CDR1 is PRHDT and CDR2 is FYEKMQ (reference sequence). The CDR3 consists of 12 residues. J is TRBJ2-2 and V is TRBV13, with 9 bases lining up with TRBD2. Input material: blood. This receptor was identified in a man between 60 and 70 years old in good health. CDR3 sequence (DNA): TGCGCCAGCAGCGGGGGGACCGGGGAGCTGTTTTTT. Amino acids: CASSGGTGELFF.